This T cell receptor (beta chain) is from a study of blood T cell repertoires in COVID-19 (dated by TCRdb to 2018 to 2021). For the study in its entirety: The collaborator samples originated in the United States, Italy and Spain and spanned the acute and convalescent phases of COVID-19. The material from the prospective study consisted of cDNA or gDNA derived from T cells, B-cell-depleted T cells, or PBMCs. The dataset comprised deeply sampled blood TCRbeta repertoires from subjects exposed to, actively infected with, or recovered from COVID-19. The repertoires were made available in a free public database intended to serve as a resource for research on the immune response to SARS-CoV-2. Samples were obtained from the ongoing ImmuneRACE study (first 160 participants) and from 1,254 subjects provided by 6 global collaborators. Nearly every sample came with metadata listing a de-identified subject ID, COVID-19 status, age in years and sex. HLA class I and class II types, where available, came from metadata supplied by the sample provider rather than from assay-based typing. Broader findings and caveats from the paper: Clinical and demographic metadata were provided uncurated, with the amount varying by source and participant.

This clone was seen a single time. Its antigen specificity is not known. Per-nucleotide qualities are absent, and no much larger clonotype sits a single base away. Collaborating institutions collected whole blood in K2EDTA tubes following their own protocols. Collaborator samples were shipped for TCRbeta analysis as frozen whole blood, isolated PBMCs, or DNA extracted from either sample type. The immunoSEQ Assay, a bias-controlled multiplex PCR, was used to amplify TCRbeta CDR3 regions from genomic DNA. For the original study's pipeline: The number of nucleated cells in each sample was estimated by amplification of reference gene primers within the assay. Sequence reads were collapsed and filtered to measure the absolute abundance of every unique TCRbeta CDR3 rearrangement. For each sample, productive Simpson clonality was calculated by taking the square root of Simpson's diversity index across productive rearrangements. TCRdb mirrors the immuneACCESS table, restricted to in-frame sequences. Some clones are absent from its copies; in checked studies, under half trace to an unresolved V gene, and the reason for the others is unknown. Clone size and V and J calls were adopted from that table, with D and trimming inferred from the DNA. The sample yields roughly 140,000 clones; under 90% were counted once. Of the sample, around 0.62% is held by the ten largest clones.

Counted from cysteine to phenylalanine, this CDR3 has 14 amino acids. Of the read, only the CDR3 DNA is kept; its 42 bases are in frame from base 1. The germline V gene (reference sequence) yields SEHNR for CDR1 and FQNEAQ for CDR2. The V end loses 4 bases and the J end loses 7 bases, and a stretch of 16 bases separates them. Input material: peripheral blood. The chain was built from TRBV7-9 and TRBJ1-2; the D segment could be TRBD1, given 6 matching bases. This TCR was sampled from a man aged 55 to 70 with acute or convalescent COVID-19. The DNA sequence is TGTGCCAGCAGCTCAACGCTGGGGGCAGGTGGCTACACCTTC. This gives the protein CASSSTLGAGGYTF.